A single sample gave rise to the 20 T cell receptor beta chains below, sequenced in a study of blood T cells in healthy people across ages. It was with a sample-barcoded 5' primer and a J-beta primer mix that a second PCR of roughly 7 to 12 cycles was run. MiXCR, run by TCRdb on the 5' RACE reads, gives a single entry per CDR3 protein. Of around 990,000 distinct CDR3 sequences in the sample, 20% to 25% were seen once. The sample also formed part of further work on T cells of mothers and their children.

The sequenced material came from blood. Every receptor here comes from a girl aged 2 to 9 in good health.

The chain employs TRBV15 and TRBJ2-7, with TRBD1 as a possible D gene (5 bases). This CDR3 region has 13 residues. The germline V gene has CDR1 LNHNV and CDR2 YYDKDF (reference sequence). V lost 6 bases to trimming and J lost 4 bases, with 13 bases between them. CDR3 sequence reads: CATSQIGEYEQYF. The CDR3 DNA reads TGTGCCACCAGTCAAATAGGGGAATACGAGCAGTACTTC.

This clonotype was found a few times. The chain combines TRBV28 with TRBJ2-7, with 15 bases identical to TRBD2. Trimming cost V 4 bases and J 6 bases; bases outside gene matches: 10. CDR3 length: 17 amino acids. CDR1 is MDHEN, CDR2 SYDVKM, per germline. The CDR3 region has the DNA TGTGCCAGCAGTTCCCGGACTAGCGGGAGGGCCCTCGGCGAGCAGTACTTC. Protein product: CASSSRTSGRALGEQYF.

This clonotype was counted between two and nine times. The chain links TRBV7-6 to TRBJ2-7; 7 nucleotides align to TRBD2. The CDR3 sequence is 14 residues long. Trimming at V came to 2 bases and at J to 3 bases, leaving 4 bases not matched to a gene. CDR1 SGHVS and CDR2 FNYEAQ come from the germline V gene. CDR3 DNA: TGTGCCAGCAGCTTACTTGGACTAGGCTACGAGCAGTACTTC. It codes for CASSLLGLGYEQYF.

This clonotype was seen a few times. The chain combines TRBV28 with TRBJ2-2; 8 positions match TRBD2. Losses at the gene ends were 8 bases for V and 2 bases for J; bases not matched to a gene: 13. CDR3 length: 17 amino acids. CDR1 is MDHEN and CDR2 is SYDVKM in the germline V gene. The CDR3 region is CASAHAGGRDNTGELFF. The DNA for the CDR3 is TGTGCCAGCGCCCACGCGGGGGGCAGGGATAACACCGGGGAGCTGTTTTTT.

As for this clonotype: At one end, the junction sequence differs from germline, possibly due to a read error. The chain has TRBV6-2 or TRBV6-3 and TRBJ2-4; D gene uncertain. Germline CDR1 is MNHEY and CDR2 is SVGEGT. The CDR3 runs 15 residues. In DNA form, the CDR3 reads TGTGCCAGCAGTTACTCGACGAGCGTCGGGCCCTTGATGCACTTC. Translated, it gives CASSYSTSVGPLMHF.

This chain connects TRBV2 to TRBJ1-2, with a possible D match to TRBD1 (5 bases). CDR1 is SNHLY and CDR2 is FYNNEI in the germline V gene. The CDR3 totals 15 residues. Trimming left V 5 bases short and J 4 bases short, with 17 bases between. CDR3 bases: TGTGCCAGCAGTAGTACAGGTCCGGGCTCCTATGGCTACACCTTC. Translating it yields CASSSTGPGSYGYTF.

V is TRBV19 and J is TRBJ2-4, with TRBD1 identical over 7 bases. V dropped 4 bases and J dropped 7; count of bases not matched to a gene: 7. Per germline, CDR1 LNHDA and CDR2 SQIVND (reference sequence). The CDR3 is 14 residues long. Written as DNA, the CDR3 is TGTGCCAGTAGTAATCGACAGGGACGGAACATTCAGTACTTC. Encoded protein: CASSNRQGRNIQYF.

CDR3 sequence: CSVEGLLPETQYF. CDR3 nucleotides: TGCAGCGTTGAAGGACTATTACCAGAGACCCAGTACTTC. The genes are TRBV29-1 and TRBJ2-5; tentative D call: TRBD2 (5 bases). V gave up 1 base and J gave up 4 bases, with 10 bases separating them. Germline V gene lookup returns CDR1 SQVTM and CDR2 ANQGSEA. There are 13 residues in the CDR3.

The chain employs TRBV5-1 and TRBJ2-1, with D unresolved. The germline gives CDR1 SGHRS, CDR2 YFSETQ. With 2 bases removed from V and 0 bases from J, the gap between germline ends came to 15 bases. This CDR3 contains 17 residues. CDR3 sequence: CASSFALGSSSYNEQFF. Here the CDR3 DNA reads TGCGCCAGCAGCTTCGCCCTGGGCTCGAGCTCCTACAATGAGCAGTTCTTC.

This clonotype was found a few times. The CDR3 DNA is TGTGCCAGCAGCAAAGTGGCCGATAGGGTCAGAAAAGAGACCCAGTACTTC. This codes for CASSKVADRVRKETQYF. This sequence joins TRBV21-1 and TRBJ2-5. TRBV21-1 is shown as a pseudogene. This CDR3 comprises 17 residues.

The rearrangement joins TRBV29-1 to TRBJ2-1; 8 nucleotides align to TRBD2. The CDR3 is 12 amino acids. The V gene's germline CDR1 is SQVTM and CDR2 ANQGSEA. The CDR3 reads CTSREGVNEQFF. CDR3 sequence (DNA): TGCACCTCCCGGGAGGGCGTAAATGAGCAGTTCTTC.

This clonotype occurred a few times. The chain carries TRBV4-1 and TRBJ2-5; TRBD1 is a possible D gene (6 bases). Near its end, the DNA agrees better with TRBJ2-7, so the J call may be wrong. The CDR3 has 14 amino acids. The germline V gene encodes CDR1 MGHRA and CDR2 YSYEKL. CDR3 bases: TGCGCCAGCAGGGACAGAGAGGGATCCTACGAGCAGTACTTC. Translation gives CASRDREGSYEQYF.

This clonotype was picked up a small number of times. The J gene is TRBJ1-6, the V gene TRBV12-3 or TRBV12-4; no definite D call. Trimming left V 3 bases short and J 9 bases short, with 9 bases between. The CDR3 covers 13 residues. CDR3 DNA sequence: TGTGCCAGCAGTTTGGGAGATACTTCACCCCTCCACTTT. As protein: CASSLGDTSPLHF.

The V call is TRBV7-9, the J call TRBJ1-1; D uncertain. The CDR3 spans 16 residues. CDR1 SEHNR and CDR2 FQNEAQ come from the germline V gene (reference sequence). V lost 1 base to trimming and J lost 0 bases, with 12 bases between them. The CDR3 nucleotides are TGTGCCAGCAGCTTAGAAGGGAGAGACTTGAACACTGAAGCTTTCTTT. It translates to CASSLEGRDLNTEAFF.

This clonotype was seen more than once but under ten times. The chain has TRBV12-3 or TRBV12-4 and TRBJ2-4; 12 nucleotides agree with TRBD2. V shed 7 bases and J 9 bases; nucleotides not matched to a gene: 19. The CDR3 sequence is 18 residues long. CDR3 nucleotides: TGTGCCAGCACCACCCAATCTAGCGGGAGGGCCGAGTATGCCATTCAGTACTTC. Its translation: CASTTQSSGRAEYAIQYF.

This clonotype has just a few counts. The chain combines TRBV19 with TRBJ2-5; 9 bases map to TRBD1. Germline V CDR1 and CDR2: LNHDA, SQIVND (reference sequence). The CDR3 totals 14 residues. The junction had 1 base not matched to a gene; V was cut back by 5 bases and J by 0 bases. This chain's CDR3 is CASSGDRDQETQYF. For the CDR3, the DNA is TGTGCCAGTAGTGGGGACAGGGACCAAGAGACCCAGTACTTC. Based on the CDR3 plus reference TRBV19 and TRBJ2-5, the full variable domain is DGGITQSPKYLFRKEGQNVTLSCEQNLNHDAMYWYRQDPGQGLRLIYYSQIVNDFQKGDIAEGYSVSREKKESFPLTVTSAQKNPTAFYLCASSGDRDQETQYFGPGTRLLVL.

Many counts were recorded for this clonotype. This chain uses TRBV9 with TRBJ1-4, with TRBD1 identical over 7 bases. CDR1 is SGDLS and CDR2 is YYNGEE in the germline V gene. With V trimmed by 4 bases and J by 8 bases, 2 bases remained unmatched. The CDR3 is made up of 12 amino acids. In nucleotides, the CDR3 is TGTGCCAGCAGCTCGACAGGGGAAAAACTGTTTTTT. Translating gives CASSSTGEKLFF.

This clonotype turned up a few times. The germline gene is not matched at one end of the junction; a read error may be the cause. The chain is built from TRBV7-7 and TRBJ2-5; 9 positions agree with TRBD2. The tail of the sequence fits TRBJ2-1 better, so the J call may be wrong. Germline V lookup: CDR1 SSHAT, CDR2 FNYEAQ (reference sequence). This CDR3 is built from 15 residues. The CDR3 sequence: CASSLLAGTNNEQFF. CDR3 in DNA: TGTGCTAGCAGCTTACTAGCGGGCACTAACAATGAGCAGTTCTTC.

The chain links TRBV20-1 to TRBJ2-3; a possible D gene is TRBD2 (5 bases). This CDR3 comprises 16 residues. V was pared by 0 bases and J by 5 bases, with 18 bases between. Germline V gene data show CDR1 as DFQATT and CDR2 as SNEGSKA (reference sequence). The CDR3 DNA follows: TGCAGTGCTAGAGAGTATCGGACTGGCAAGGAAGATACGCAGTATTTT. Translated: CSAREYRTGKEDTQYF.

The rearrangement links TRBV7-9 to TRBJ1-4; 9 bases are a match to TRBD1. This CDR3 is built from 15 residues. Germline CDR1 reads SEHNR; CDR2 reads FQNEAQ (reference sequence). V lost 5 bases, J lost 6 bases, and 7 bases stayed unmatched. The CDR3 here is CASSHRTGVDEKLFF. CDR3 DNA sequence: TGTGCCAGCAGCCATCGGACAGGGGTGGATGAAAAACTGTTTTTT.